This is a list of T cell receptor beta chains from one sample in a study of blood T cell repertoires in COVID-19. Some clones are missing from TCRdb's copy, which holds only in-frame ones; the method was immunoSEQ multiplex PCR. The sample carries a few hundred thousand clones, approximately 83% recorded once. The sequencing input was PBMCs or T cells enriched from blood (not recorded which). These receptors were taken from a man younger than 40 who had recovered from COVID-19. Both conserved end residues are part of each CDR3. Each record gives: J gene, D gene, clone size, V gene, CDR3 DNA, CDR3 protein. The D gene is left open where the match is weak. Clone size is stated in some rows and not others, as once, few, many or a class when expanded.

J gene: TRBJ1-1
D gene: .
clone size: .
V gene: TRBV27
CDR3 DNA: TGTGCCAGCAGTTTAACTCTCCTGAACACTGAAGCTTTCTTT
CDR3 protein: CASSLTLLNTEAFF

J gene: TRBJ1-5
D gene: TRBD1
clone size: few
V gene: TRBV24-1
CDR3 DNA: TGTGCCACCAGTGAGGGACAGGGTTGGGGGCAGCCCCAGCATTTT
CDR3 protein: CATSEGQGWGQPQHF

J gene: TRBJ1-1
D gene: TRBD1
clone size: .
V gene: TRBV5-4
CDR3 DNA: TGTGCCAGCAGCTTCAGGGGGACTGAAGCTTTCTTT
CDR3 protein: CASSFRGTEAFF

J gene: TRBJ1-1
D gene: .
clone size: .
V gene: TRBV15
CDR3 DNA: TGTGCCACCAGAACCGGTAGGGGTGGCACTGAAGCTTTCTTT
CDR3 protein: CATRTGRGGTEAFF

J gene: TRBJ1-2
D gene: .
clone size: .
V gene: TRBV24-1
CDR3 DNA: TGTGCCACCAGTGATTTGACGGGATTTAACTATGGCTACACCTTC
CDR3 protein: CATSDLTGFNYGYTF

J gene: TRBJ2-7
D gene: TRBD2
clone size: .
V gene: TRBV11-2
CDR3 DNA: TGTGCCAGCAGCCCGATGCGGGGGAGCTCCTACGAGCAGTACTTC
CDR3 protein: CASSPMRGSSYEQYF

J gene: TRBJ2-2
D gene: .
clone size: .
V gene: TRBV30
CDR3 DNA: TGTGCCTGGAGCGACAGGCCCGGGGAGCTGTTTTTT
CDR3 protein: CAWSDRPGELFF

J gene: TRBJ2-3
D gene: .
clone size: .
V gene: TRBV5-4
CDR3 DNA: TGTGCCAGCAGCCTGGACCGAGTCACCGGTTCAACGCAGTATTTT
CDR3 protein: CASSLDRVTGSTQYF

J gene: TRBJ1-6
D gene: TRBD1
clone size: .
V gene: TRBV11-1
CDR3 DNA: TGTGCCAGCAGCAGATCGGGACAGGGGGATTCACCCCTCCACTTT
CDR3 protein: CASSRSGQGDSPLHF

J gene: TRBJ2-7
D gene: TRBD1
clone size: .
V gene: TRBV6-5
CDR3 DNA: TGTGCCAGCAGTAGGACAGGGGGCCCCTACGAGCAGTACTTC
CDR3 protein: CASSRTGGPYEQYF

J gene: TRBJ1-2
D gene: TRBD1
clone size: .
V gene: TRBV27
CDR3 DNA: TGTGCCAGCAGTCAAGACAGGGGAGGCGGCTACACCTTC
CDR3 protein: CASSQDRGGGYTF

J gene: TRBJ2-3
D gene: TRBD2
clone size: .
V gene: TRBV10-1
CDR3 DNA: TGCGCCACCGGACTAGCGGGGGGGCCTCGCACAGATACGCAGTATTTT
CDR3 protein: CATGLAGGPRTDTQYF

J gene: TRBJ2-3
D gene: TRBD2
clone size: .
V gene: TRBV2
CDR3 DNA: TGTGCCAGCGAGTTAGAGGCGGGGGGGCAGGTTGAGACAGATACGCAGTATTTT
CDR3 protein: CASELEAGGQVETDTQYF

J gene: TRBJ2-7
D gene: .
clone size: .
V gene: TRBV6-5
CDR3 DNA: TGTGCCAGCAGTCTCCGGGGGGCCCAACTCCTCGAGCAGTACTTC
CDR3 protein: CASSLRGAQLLEQYF

J gene: TRBJ1-1
D gene: .
clone size: .
V gene: TRBV5-6
CDR3 DNA: TGTGCCAGCAGCTGGGGAGGTGGCTTGAACACTGAAGCTTTCTTT
CDR3 protein: CASSWGGGLNTEAFF

J gene: TRBJ2-2
D gene: .
clone size: .
V gene: TRBV3-1/TRBV3-2
CDR3 DNA: TGTGCCAGCAGCCAAGACAGGGCCCCCGGGGAGCTGTTTTTT
CDR3 protein: CASSQDRAPGELFF

J gene: TRBJ2-7
D gene: TRBD2
clone size: .
V gene: TRBV5-4
CDR3 DNA: TGTGCCAGCAGCCCTGGGGTTAGCGGGGGTATCTACGAGCAGTACTTC
CDR3 protein: CASSPGVSGGIYEQYF

J gene: TRBJ1-2
D gene: .
clone size: .
V gene: TRBV5-6
CDR3 DNA: TGTGCCAGCAGCCCATATGACTACTTCTATGGCTACACCTTC
CDR3 protein: CASSPYDYFYGYTF

J gene: TRBJ1-2
D gene: .
clone size: .
V gene: TRBV15
CDR3 DNA: TGTGCCACCAGCAGCCGGAACAGGGCACGCTATGGCTACACCTTC
CDR3 protein: CATSSRNRARYGYTF

J gene: TRBJ1-6
D gene: TRBD1
clone size: .
V gene: TRBV7-6
CDR3 DNA: TGTGCCAGCAGCTCTGCCCGACAGGGAAATTCACCCCTCCACTTT
CDR3 protein: CASSSARQGNSPLHF

J gene: TRBJ2-7
D gene: TRBD1
clone size: .
V gene: TRBV10-3
CDR3 DNA: TGTGCCATCAGTGAGATTTATGCGGGGACAGGGGCCTACGAGCAGTACTTC
CDR3 protein: CAISEIYAGTGAYEQYF

J gene: TRBJ1-1
D gene: TRBD1
clone size: .
V gene: TRBV12-5
CDR3 DNA: TGTGCTAGTGGTTTAGGGACAGTTTTCATGAACACTGAAGCTTTCTTT
CDR3 protein: CASGLGTVFMNTEAFF

J gene: TRBJ2-7
D gene: .
clone size: .
V gene: TRBV7-8
CDR3 DNA: TGTGCCAGCAGCTTAGCGCTTTCCGGAGCCTACGAGCAGTACTTC
CDR3 protein: CASSLALSGAYEQYF

J gene: TRBJ2-1
D gene: TRBD2
clone size: .
V gene: TRBV9
CDR3 DNA: TGTGCCAGCAGCCCATGGTCGGGGGGGTCCTACAATGAGCAGTTCTTC
CDR3 protein: CASSPWSGGSYNEQFF

J gene: TRBJ2-2
D gene: .
clone size: once
V gene: TRBV7-9
CDR3 DNA: TGTGCCAGCAGCTTATCTATAACAGGGAACACCGGGGAGCTGTTTTTT
CDR3 protein: CASSLSITGNTGELFF

J gene: TRBJ2-7
D gene: TRBD2
clone size: .
V gene: TRBV3-1/TRBV3-2
CDR3 DNA: TGTGCCAGCAGCCGTGGGCGGGGGAGCTCCTACGAGCAGTACTTC
CDR3 protein: CASSRGRGSSYEQYF

J gene: TRBJ2-2
D gene: .
clone size: .
V gene: TRBV28
CDR3 DNA: TGTGCCAGCCCCCTATCCCCGGGACTCCCGGAGTTGGGGGAGCTGTTTTTT
CDR3 protein: CASPLSPGLPELGELFF

J gene: TRBJ2-7
D gene: .
clone size: .
V gene: TRBV29-1
CDR3 DNA: TGCAGCGCTACCCTCGGGGACGAGCAGTACTTC
CDR3 protein: CSATLGDEQYF

J gene: TRBJ1-5
D gene: .
clone size: .
V gene: TRBV6-6
CDR3 DNA: TGTGCCAGCAGAGCGAGTCAGCCCCAGCATTTT
CDR3 protein: CASRASQPQHF

J gene: TRBJ1-5
D gene: .
clone size: .
V gene: TRBV24-1
CDR3 DNA: TGTGCCACCAGTGATGATTTGGGCAAGACCCAGCATTTT
CDR3 protein: CATSDDLGKTQHF

J gene: TRBJ2-5
D gene: TRBD1
clone size: once
V gene: TRBV13
CDR3 DNA: TGTGCCAGCAGCTTGGACAGGGGTACCCAGTACTTC
CDR3 protein: CASSLDRGTQYF

J gene: TRBJ1-1
D gene: .
clone size: .
V gene: TRBV18
CDR3 DNA: TGTGCCAGCTCAGGACAGTCGAACACTGAAGCTTTCTTT
CDR3 protein: CASSGQSNTEAFF

J gene: TRBJ2-5
D gene: .
clone size: .
V gene: TRBV5-6
CDR3 DNA: TGTGCCAGCAGCTTACTTTCACGAGCGTGGGAGACCCAGTACTTC
CDR3 protein: CASSLLSRAWETQYF

J gene: TRBJ1-2
D gene: .
clone size: .
V gene: TRBV27
CDR3 DNA: TGTGCCAGCAGTTTACGCAGGGCTACTGGCTACACCTTC
CDR3 protein: CASSLRRATGYTF

J gene: TRBJ1-1
D gene: .
clone size: .
V gene: TRBV7-3
CDR3 DNA: TGTGCCAGCAGCAGGACAGTGACCCGAACTGAAGCTTTCTTT
CDR3 protein: CASSRTVTRTEAFF

J gene: TRBJ1-2
D gene: TRBD1
clone size: .
V gene: TRBV4-2
CDR3 DNA: TGTGCCAGCAGCCAAACTACGGACAGGGTATACTATGGCTACACCTTC
CDR3 protein: CASSQTTDRVYYGYTF

J gene: TRBJ1-4
D gene: TRBD1
clone size: .
V gene: TRBV7-2
CDR3 DNA: TGTGCCAGCAGCTTCGACAGGGGGGGCGAAAAACTGTTTTTT
CDR3 protein: CASSFDRGGEKLFF

J gene: TRBJ1-2
D gene: .
clone size: .
V gene: TRBV29-1
CDR3 DNA: TGCAGCGTAAGGACAGATCGAGATGGCTACACCTTC
CDR3 protein: CSVRTDRDGYTF

J gene: TRBJ2-1
D gene: TRBD2
clone size: few
V gene: TRBV29-1
CDR3 DNA: TGCAGCGCCCCTCCTTCGGGGGGGGGAACCTACAATGAGCAGTTCTTC
CDR3 protein: CSAPPSGGGTYNEQFF

J gene: TRBJ2-3
D gene: TRBD2
clone size: .
V gene: TRBV2
CDR3 DNA: TGTGCCACCACGACTAGCGGGGGGCCTAACACAGATACGCAGTATTTT
CDR3 protein: CATTTSGGPNTDTQYF

J gene: TRBJ1-2
D gene: .
clone size: .
V gene: TRBV9
CDR3 DNA: TGTGCCAGCAGCGTTTTGGATACTAATAGGGGCTACACCTTC
CDR3 protein: CASSVLDTNRGYTF

J gene: TRBJ2-3
D gene: TRBD1
clone size: .
V gene: TRBV7-2
CDR3 DNA: TGTGCCAGCAGGAAAGGACAGGCTACTAGCACAGATACGCAGTATTTT
CDR3 protein: CASRKGQATSTDTQYF

J gene: TRBJ1-2
D gene: .
clone size: once
V gene: TRBV5-4
CDR3 DNA: TGTGCCAGCAGCTTGACTGGGTCAAGGGGGAACTATGGCTACACCTTC
CDR3 protein: CASSLTGSRGNYGYTF

J gene: TRBJ2-1
D gene: TRBD2
clone size: .
V gene: TRBV7-9
CDR3 DNA: TGTGCCAGCAGCTTTTTGGCTAGCGGGGGCGATGAGCAGTTCTTC
CDR3 protein: CASSFLASGGDEQFF

J gene: TRBJ1-1
D gene: .
clone size: .
V gene: TRBV9
CDR3 DNA: TGTGCCAGCAGCCCGGGACAAACCACTGAAGCTTTCTTT
CDR3 protein: CASSPGQTTEAFF

J gene: TRBJ1-6
D gene: .
clone size: .
V gene: TRBV3-1/TRBV3-2
CDR3 DNA: TGTGCCAGCAGCCCCCGAGGAGGTAATTCACCCCTCCACTTT
CDR3 protein: CASSPRGGNSPLHF

J gene: TRBJ2-2
D gene: .
clone size: few
V gene: TRBV4-1
CDR3 DNA: TGCGCCAGCAGCCAAGACCCCGTCCTTGCGAACACCGGGGAGCTGTTTTTT
CDR3 protein: CASSQDPVLANTGELFF

J gene: TRBJ2-5
D gene: .
clone size: .
V gene: TRBV3-1/TRBV3-2
CDR3 DNA: TGTGCCAGCAGCCAACACACCCTCCAAGAGACCCAGTACTTC
CDR3 protein: CASSQHTLQETQYF

J gene: TRBJ2-5
D gene: TRBD1
clone size: .
V gene: TRBV6-5
CDR3 DNA: TGTGCCAGCAGTTACGGGACAGGGCAAGAGACCCAGTACTTC
CDR3 protein: CASSYGTGQETQYF

J gene: TRBJ1-4
D gene: .
clone size: few
V gene: TRBV27
CDR3 DNA: TGTGCCAGCAGTCCGCGGATCAATGGGGAAAAACTGTTTTTT
CDR3 protein: CASSPRINGEKLFF

J gene: TRBJ2-7
D gene: .
clone size: .
V gene: TRBV30
CDR3 DNA: TGTGCCTGGAGTGAACACTACGAGCAGTACTTC
CDR3 protein: CAWSEHYEQYF

J gene: TRBJ2-5
D gene: .
clone size: once
V gene: TRBV28
CDR3 DNA: TGTGCCAGCAGTTTAACTTCCGGGTACGAGACCCAGTACTTC
CDR3 protein: CASSLTSGYETQYF

J gene: TRBJ2-3
D gene: TRBD2
clone size: .
V gene: TRBV30
CDR3 DNA: TGTGCCTGGAGTGCGGGGACTAGCGGGGGGGACACGCAGTATTTT
CDR3 protein: CAWSAGTSGGDTQYF

J gene: TRBJ2-2
D gene: .
clone size: .
V gene: TRBV3-1/TRBV3-2
CDR3 DNA: TGTGCCAGCAGCCGTCCCGCCGGGGAGCTGTTTTTT
CDR3 protein: CASSRPAGELFF

J gene: TRBJ1-2
D gene: .
clone size: .
V gene: TRBV27
CDR3 DNA: TGTGCCAGCAGTTATACCCCCGCGGGGCGTGATGGCTACACCTTC
CDR3 protein: CASSYTPAGRDGYTF